This TCR beta chain was identified during a study of cytomegalovirus exposure and HLA in healthy donors. As for the study in general: Out of 398 genotyped donors, less than 90% belonged to the Caucasian-associated ancestry cluster.

Amplification used 60 Vbeta primers and 13 Jbeta primers. Assay used: immunoSEQ multiplex PCR; TCRdb lists only in-frame clones, some missing. The sample comprises fewer than 250,000 clones, roughly four fifths of which are singletons, and 2.5% to 4% rests with the top ten. This clone occurred a few times. Sequenced: PBMCs. This clonotype was obtained from a woman between 25 and 40 years old in good health and CMV-seropositive.

The CDR3: CASSPLGTGNEQFF. The CDR3 DNA reads TGTGCCAGCAGTCCCCTTGGGACAGGGAATGAGCAGTTCTTC. The chain combines TRBV6-5 with TRBJ2-1, with 9 bases that match TRBD1. Unmatched junction bases numbered 6, after V lost 5 bases and J lost 7 bases. The CDR3 is made up of 14 amino acids. Germline CDR1 MNHEY, CDR2 SVGAGI.